This T cell receptor (beta chain) was captured in a study of T-cell reconstitution after alpha-beta-depleted transplantation in children. Study-level findings and limits: The study traced high day-60 TCRbeta diversity in some patients to surviving recipient T cells and thymic progenitors. T-cell counts and diversity were attributed mostly to newly produced T cells one year after transplant. Reportedly, roughly two months post-transplant, alpha-beta T cells arose from several hundred expanded graft clones.

V was clipped by 4 bases and J by 3 bases; unmatched bases: 7. This CDR3 region has 14 residues. CDR1 is SQVTM and CDR2 is ANQGSEA in the germline V gene. It was with unique molecular identifiers that the TCRbeta library was prepared. TCRdb analysed the PCR reads with MiXCR anew, one entry per CDR3 protein. The sample includes 90,000 to 120,000 distinct CDR3 sequences, around 6.4% of them seen just once. In its sample, this clonotype was seen many times. The antigen remains undetermined. The receptor's source is a male patient under 10 years old who had a stem cell transplant for acute lymphoblastic leukemia, so the T cells may come from the graft donor. The sample in question was PBMCs, mostly from graft donor cells, obtained 360 days after TCRalphabeta/CD19-depleted stem cell transplant. The chain has TRBV29-1 and TRBJ1-1; TRBD1 matches 8 bases. CDR3 amino acids: CSVAGTGSDTEAFF. Written as DNA, the CDR3 is TGCAGCGTTGCAGGGACAGGATCGGACACTGAAGCTTTCTTT.